This T cell receptor (beta chain) was sequenced in a study of T cell responses to AZD1222 COVID-19 vaccine. About the research overall: Second-dose intervals near 4 or 12 weeks were combined.

Here immunoSEQ multiplex PCR was the method, and the copy in TCRdb shows in-frame clones only, minus some. Found here are some 110,000 clones, more than 70% of them singletons; the top ten hold 4.2%. With 5 bases clipped from V and 6 bases from J, the junction kept 10 bases outside the gene matches. Germline V gene lookup returns CDR1 SEHNR and CDR2 FQNEAQ (reference sequence). There are 17 residues in the CDR3. The clonotype originates from an adult in good health. The sample here was peripheral blood, taken on day 0 of AZD1222 vaccination. The chain couples TRBV7-9 to TRBJ2-1, with TRBD2 identical over 13 bases. The CDR3 region has the DNA TGTGCCAGCAGCATATACTGGACTAGCGGGGGAACCAATGAGCAGTTCTTC. Amino acid sequence: CASSIYWTSGGTNEQFF. The full variable domain, with the rest looked up from reference TRBV7-9 and TRBJ2-1, is DTGVSQNPRHKITKRGQNVTFRCDPISEHNRLYWYRQTLGQGPEFLTYFQNEAQLEKSRLLSDRFSAERPKGSFSTLEIQRTEQGDSAMYLCASSIYWTSGGTNEQFFGPGTRLTVL.